Below, 24 T cell receptor beta chains from the same sample are listed, as sequenced in a study of blood T cell repertoires in COVID-19. Only in-frame clones appear in the TCRdb table, and some are missing; sequencing was by immunoSEQ multiplex PCR. In the table there are 20,000 to 25,000 clones, around 85% of which are singletons. Sequenced sample: peripheral blood. All receptors come from a human donor with active COVID-19. The donor label of this sample is uncertain.

The chain joins TRBV27 to TRBJ2-2; tentative D call: TRBD1 (6 bases). V gave up 4 bases and J gave up 3 bases, with 24 bases separating them. The length of the CDR3 is 19 residues. Looked up from germline, CDR1 is MNHEY and CDR2 is SMNVEV (reference sequence). The CDR3, as DNA: TGTGCCAGCAGTTCAGTAAAAGGAAGAGGGGGTGGGTACACCGGGGAGCTGTTTTTT. Protein product: CASSSVKGRGGGYTGELFF.

This clone was observed once. V and J are TRBV9 and TRBJ2-2; tentatively, D is TRBD1 (6 bases). Per germline, CDR1 SGDLS and CDR2 YYNGEE. V gave up 0 bases and J gave up 0 bases, with 9 bases separating them. The CDR3 has 16 amino acids. In nucleotides, the CDR3 is TGTGCCAGCAGCGTAGCTACAGGGCCGAACACCGGGGAGCTGTTTTTT. This sequence encodes CASSVATGPNTGELFF.

The chain employs TRBV29-1 and TRBJ2-3; 10 bases are shared with TRBD2. J gave up 4 bases and V 0 bases, and 7 bases lay outside the gene matches. CDR3 length: 16 residues. Looked up from germline, CDR1 is SQVTM and CDR2 is ANQGSEA. The CDR3 protein is CSVEEASGSISDTQYF. The CDR3 DNA is TGCAGCGTTGAAGAGGCTAGCGGGAGTATTTCAGATACGCAGTATTTT.

The chain recombines TRBV9 with TRBJ1-4; tentatively, D is TRBD1 (5 bases). Germline V CDR1 and CDR2: SGDLS, YYNGEE. The CDR3 is 15 residues long. V lost 4 bases, J lost 10 bases, and 20 bases lay in between. Here the CDR3 DNA reads TGTGCCAGCAGCCCCCGGGGGACGGGACCTGGAAAACTGTTTTTT. Amino acid sequence: CASSPRGTGPGKLFF.

The V call is TRBV28, the J call TRBJ1-5, with no clear D. Germline CDR1 and CDR2: MDHEN and SYDVKM. Trimming shortened V by 3 bases and J by 0 bases, and 9 bases separated the two germline ends. The CDR3 loop spans 15 amino acids. The DNA of the CDR3 is TGTGCCAGCAGTTTCTTACAGTATAGCAATCAGCCCCAGCATTTT. Its translation: CASSFLQYSNQPQHF.

The V gene is TRBV19, the J gene TRBJ2-1; maybe TRBD2 (6 bases). This CDR3 has 14 residues. Germline loops: CDR1 LNHDA, CDR2 SQIVND (reference sequence). V lost 6 bases and J 6 bases, leaving 15 bases between the germline ends. CDR3 amino acids: CASRTPGAPNEQFF. The CDR3 region has the DNA TGTGCCAGTAGAACTCCGGGAGCCCCCAATGAGCAGTTCTTC. Full variable domain (outside the CDR3, taken from reference TRBV19 and TRBJ2-1): DGGITQSPKYLFRKEGQNVTLSCEQNLNHDAMYWYRQDPGQGLRLIYYSQIVNDFQKGDIAEGYSVSREKKESFPLTVTSAQKNPTAFYLCASRTPGAPNEQFFGPGTRLTVL.

CDR3 nucleotides: TGTGCCAGCAGCAACTGGGGGACTAGCGACCAAGAGACCCAGTACTTC. Amino acids: CASSNWGTSDQETQYF. The chain joins TRBV28 to TRBJ2-5; 10 bases are a match to TRBD2. Trimming took 6 bases from V and 0 from J; bases not matched to a gene: 7. The CDR3 runs to 16 residues. Looked up from germline, CDR1 is MDHEN and CDR2 is SYDVKM.

The chain uses TRBV10-3 and TRBJ1-3, with no clear D. The CDR3 spans 16 residues. Trimming cost V 11 bases and J 1 base, with 21 bases left between them. From germline, CDR1 is ENHRY and CDR2 SYGVKD. CDR3 nucleotides: TGTGCCTCCACATCTTCTACAGCCTTTTCTGGAAACACCATATATTTT. Amino acids: CASTSSTAFSGNTIYF.

The chain employs TRBV6-6 and TRBJ1-2; 7 bases agree with TRBD1. Germline CDR1 reads MNHNY; CDR2 reads SVGAGI (reference sequence). Unmatched junction bases numbered 5, after V lost 5 bases and J lost 2 bases. The CDR3 length is 14 residues. This CDR3 is CASSRTGLNYGYTF. DNA of the CDR3: TGTGCCAGCAGTAGGACAGGCCTGAACTATGGCTACACCTTC.

The chain combines TRBV11-2 with TRBJ2-3, with D perhaps TRBD1 (6 bases). Trimming left V 4 bases short and J 2 bases short, with 19 bases between. The CDR3 loop spans 17 amino acids. CDR1 and CDR2 (germline): SGHAT, FQNNGV. This chain's CDR3 is CASSSPRGQLSTDTQYF. The CDR3 DNA follows: TGTGCCAGCAGCTCACCCCGGGGACAATTATCCACAGATACGCAGTATTTT.

The chain joins TRBV7-9 to TRBJ1-1, with D uncertain. V gave up 5 bases and J gave up 1 base, with 17 bases separating them. This CDR3 is 16 amino acids long. Germline V CDR1 and CDR2: SEHNR, FQNEAQ (reference sequence). CDR3 amino acids: CASSLKKYRGNTEAFF. In DNA form, the CDR3 reads TGTGCCAGCAGCCTAAAGAAATACCGGGGGAACACTGAAGCTTTCTTT.

V and J are TRBV19 and TRBJ2-5; 8 positions agree with TRBD1. This CDR3 is 15 amino acids long. Trimming removed 5 bases from V and 7 bases from J; junction bases left unmatched: 12. The germline CDR1 and CDR2 sequences are LNHDA and SQIVND (reference sequence). CDR3 DNA sequence: TGTGCCAGTAGTCCCACGGCAGGGGGCTTCGGGACCCAGTACTTC. Translated, it gives CASSPTAGGFGTQYF.

This clone has a handful of counts. V and J are TRBV2 and TRBJ1-5, with D possibly being TRBD1 (6 bases). Trimming removed 6 bases from V and 5 bases from J, with 11 bases in between. The CDR3 length is 13 residues. Germline V lookup: CDR1 SNHLY, CDR2 FYNNEI. CDR3 sequence (DNA): TGTGCCAGCAGACAGGGATTGGATCAGCCCCAGCATTTT. Protein sequence: CASRQGLDQPQHF.

This clone was detected once. The chain is built from TRBV7-8 and TRBJ2-7, with 13 positions matching TRBD2. The CDR3 sequence is 21 residues long. Trimming removed 5 bases from V and 3 bases from J; junction bases left unmatched: 22. Per the germline V gene, CDR1 is SGHVS and CDR2 is FQNEAQ. CDR3 amino acids: CASSQPQPAKGLAGTVYEQYF. For the CDR3, the DNA is TGTGCCAGCAGCCAGCCACAGCCAGCTAAGGGACTAGCGGGGACCGTCTACGAGCAGTACTTC.

The chain carries TRBV7-9 and TRBJ2-3; no clear D. The V end lost 1 base, the J end lost 2 bases, and 10 bases lay between the germline ends. CDR3 length: 15 amino acids. Germline V lookup: CDR1 SEHNR, CDR2 FQNEAQ (reference sequence). DNA of the CDR3: TGTGCCAGCAGCTTAGGGCTAGTTCCCACAGATACGCAGTATTTT. Translating gives CASSLGLVPTDTQYF.

The genes are TRBV5-1 and TRBJ2-7, with D unclear. Germline V gene sequence: CDR1 SGHRS, CDR2 YFSETQ. The CDR3 is made up of 14 amino acids. V lost 0 bases to trimming and J lost 2 bases, with 9 bases between them. The CDR3 nucleotides read TGCGCCAGCAGCTTGGAGGTAGGAGCCTACGAGCAGTACTTC. Translating gives CASSLEVGAYEQYF.

The chain joins TRBV2 to TRBJ2-2; TRBD2 matches 8 bases. The J segment lost 6 bases and the V segment lost 7 bases, leaving 4 bases of the junction unmatched. Germline assignment: CDR1 SNHLY and CDR2 FYNNEI. The CDR3 is 13 residues long. CDR3 nucleotide sequence: TGTGCCAGCAAAACTAGCGGCCCCGGGGAGCTGTTTTTT. It encodes CASKTSGPGELFF.

In its sample, this clone was seen a few times. V is TRBV27 and J is TRBJ2-2, with D unclear. V lost 6 bases and J lost 6, with 8 bases in between. This CDR3 is built from 12 residues. Looked up from germline, CDR1 is MNHEY and CDR2 is SMNVEV (reference sequence). The CDR3 region has the DNA TGTGCCAGCAGGGGTAGCCCCGGGGAGCTGTTTTTT. It specifies CASRGSPGELFF.

V is TRBV6-5 and J is TRBJ2-7, with TRBD1 matching over 8 bases. This CDR3 comprises 14 residues. V lost 5 bases and J lost 6; bases outside the gene matches: 9. Germline V gene data show CDR1 as MNHEY and CDR2 as SVGAGI. In nucleotides, the CDR3 is TGTGCCAGCAGTACGGCCAGGGGGCGTTTCGAGCAGTACTTC. Translating it yields CASSTARGRFEQYF.

CDR3: CASSLGSRGGAYNEQFF. The CDR3 DNA sequence: TGTGCCAGCAGCTTAGGTTCGAGGGGAGGGGCCTACAATGAGCAGTTCTTC. The chain recombines TRBV7-9 with TRBJ2-1; 7 bases align to TRBD2. The V segment lost 1 base and the J segment 2 bases; nucleotides outside the gene matches: 8. The CDR3 is 17 amino acids. CDR1 and CDR2 from the germline V gene are SEHNR and FQNEAQ (reference sequence).

J is TRBJ1-5 and V is TRBV5-4, with D possibly TRBD1 on 5 matching bases. Germline V gene sequence: CDR1 SGHNT, CDR2 YYREEE (reference sequence). The length of the CDR3 is 16 residues. Trimming stripped 2 bases from V and 0 bases from J, with 12 bases between. The CDR3 reads CASSFGGGNSNQPQHF. The CDR3 nucleotides are TGTGCCAGCAGCTTTGGGGGGGGGAATAGCAATCAGCCCCAGCATTTT.

The gene calls are TRBV7-3 and TRBJ2-3; 10 positions agree with TRBD2. Germline trimming cut 5 bases from V and 2 bases from J; bases unmatched to any gene: 10. Germline values: CDR1 SGHTA, CDR2 FQGTGA. The CDR3 sequence is 17 residues long. The CDR3 region is CASSPPQAGGSTDTQYF. The CDR3 nucleotides read TGTGCCAGCAGCCCACCTCAAGCGGGAGGGTCCACAGATACGCAGTATTTT. Full variable domain (remainder filled in from reference TRBV7-3 and TRBJ2-3): GAGVSQTPSNKVTEKGKYVELRCDPISGHTALYWYRQSLGQGPEFLIYFQGTGAADDSGLPNDRFFAVRPEGSVSTLKIQRTERGDSAVYLCASSPPQAGGSTDTQYFGPGTRLTVL.

The chain carries TRBV25-1 and TRBJ1-2; 8 bases agree with TRBD1. CDR3 size: 15 residues. The V segment lost 3 bases and the J segment 8 bases; nucleotides outside the gene matches: 11. Germline V gene lookup returns CDR1 MGHDK and CDR2 SYGVNS. The CDR3 nucleotides are TGTGCCAGCAGTGAGGACAGGGACACTCTGCGGGGCTACACCTTC. Encoded protein: CASSEDRDTLRGYTF.

This clone was observed once. V and J are TRBV5-4 and TRBJ2-2; TRBD2 aligns across 8 bases. The CDR3 length is 15 residues. Trimming removed 4 bases from V and 5 bases from J; junction bases left unmatched: 7. The germline V gene encodes CDR1 SGHNT and CDR2 YYREEE (reference sequence). The DNA of the CDR3 is TGTGCCAGCAGCCCCACTCCTAGCGGGACCGGGGAGCTGTTTTTT. Amino acid sequence: CASSPTPSGTGELFF. Full variable domain (rest looked up from reference TRBV5-4 and TRBJ2-2): ETGVTQSPTHLIKTRGQQVTLRCSSQSGHNTVSWYQQALGQGPQFIFQYYREEENGRGNFPPRFSGLQFPNYSSELNVNALELDDSALYLCASSPTPSGTGELFFGEGSRLTVL.